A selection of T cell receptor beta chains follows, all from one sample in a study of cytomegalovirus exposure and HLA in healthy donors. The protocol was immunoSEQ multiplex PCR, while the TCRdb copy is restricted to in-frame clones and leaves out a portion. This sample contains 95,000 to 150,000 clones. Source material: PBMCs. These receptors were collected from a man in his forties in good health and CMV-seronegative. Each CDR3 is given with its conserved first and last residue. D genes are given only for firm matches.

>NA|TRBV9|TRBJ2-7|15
CASSAGLNAAHEQYF
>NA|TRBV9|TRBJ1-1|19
CASSVGRRRFRVMNTEAFF
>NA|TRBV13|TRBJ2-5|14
CASSSQASRKTQYF
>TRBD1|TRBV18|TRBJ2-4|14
CASSRGQGTYWQYF
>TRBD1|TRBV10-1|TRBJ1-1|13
CASRRTGSAEAFF
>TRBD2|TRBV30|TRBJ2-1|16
CAWTTPGLADYNEQFF
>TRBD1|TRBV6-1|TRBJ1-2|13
CASRSTGIYGYTF
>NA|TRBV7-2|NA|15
CASSLGRGQTYEQYF
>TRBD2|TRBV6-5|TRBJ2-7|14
CASSPTSGRRVQYF
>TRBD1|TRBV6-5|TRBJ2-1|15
CASSYGSGGVNEQFF
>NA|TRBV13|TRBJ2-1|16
CASSYVADSSYNEQFF
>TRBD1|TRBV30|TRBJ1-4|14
CAWGSGTGNEKLFF
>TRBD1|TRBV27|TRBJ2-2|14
CASRRQGNTGELFF
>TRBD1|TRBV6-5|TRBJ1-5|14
CASRGTEINQPQHF
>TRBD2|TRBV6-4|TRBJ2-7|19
CASSDSLGLAGIDPYEQYF
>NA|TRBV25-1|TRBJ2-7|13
CASSDGQTYEQYF
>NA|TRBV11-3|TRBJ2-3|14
CASSLEEGTDTQYF
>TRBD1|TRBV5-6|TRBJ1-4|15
CASRTGQDFSEKLFF
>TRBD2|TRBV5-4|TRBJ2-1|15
CASSSGLAGGVEQFF
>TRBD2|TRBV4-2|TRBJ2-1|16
CASSTGTSEYYNEQFF
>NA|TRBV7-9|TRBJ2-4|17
CASSPSPGDPGGNIQYF
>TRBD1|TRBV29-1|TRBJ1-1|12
CSVAGQGSEAFF
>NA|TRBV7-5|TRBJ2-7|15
CARSEPGQGRYEQYF
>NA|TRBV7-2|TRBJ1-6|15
CASSLGGSYNSPLHF
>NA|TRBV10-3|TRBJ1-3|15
CAISGQLDSGNTIYF
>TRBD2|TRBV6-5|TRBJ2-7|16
CASSYRTSGSSYEQYF
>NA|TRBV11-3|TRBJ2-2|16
CASSFGGGGDTGELFF
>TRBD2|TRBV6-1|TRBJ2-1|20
CASREKPGLAGAGSAGEQFF
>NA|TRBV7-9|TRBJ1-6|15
CASSSWTAFNSPLHF
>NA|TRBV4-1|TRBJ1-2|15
CASSQVSGSDYGYTF
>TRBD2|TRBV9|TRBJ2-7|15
CASSEGLAGIDEQYF
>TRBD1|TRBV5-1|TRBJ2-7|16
CASSLSVGQGRYEQYF
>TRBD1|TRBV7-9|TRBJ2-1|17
CASSLGPGQTSYNEQFF
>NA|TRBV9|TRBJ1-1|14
CASSGDRIKTEAFF
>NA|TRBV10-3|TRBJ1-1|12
CAISEGDTEAFF
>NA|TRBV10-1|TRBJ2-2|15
CASSDPRGYTGELFF
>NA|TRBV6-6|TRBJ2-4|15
CASSLVTGTKNIQYF
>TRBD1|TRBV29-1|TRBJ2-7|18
CSALEGVRQGVGRDEQYF
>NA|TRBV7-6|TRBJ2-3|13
CASSFELTDTQYF
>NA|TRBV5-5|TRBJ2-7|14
CASSLEAGAKEQYF
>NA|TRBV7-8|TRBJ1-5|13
CASSHRSYQPQHF
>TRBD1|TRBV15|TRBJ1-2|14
CATRQGAKPYGYTF
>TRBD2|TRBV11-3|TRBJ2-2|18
CASSLKLAGELGTGELFF
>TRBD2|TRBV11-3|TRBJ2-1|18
CASSPAGFLGREPDEQFF
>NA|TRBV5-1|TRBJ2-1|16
CASSLSLAAEYNEQFF
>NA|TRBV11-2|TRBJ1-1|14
CASSSPFRDMKAFF
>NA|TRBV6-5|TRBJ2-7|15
CASSYSADLSYEQYF
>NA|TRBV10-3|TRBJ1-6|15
CAIRATGSDNSPLHF
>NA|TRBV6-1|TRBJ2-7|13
CASSPGSSYEQYF
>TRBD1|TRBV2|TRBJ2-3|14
CASKRGQGADTQYF